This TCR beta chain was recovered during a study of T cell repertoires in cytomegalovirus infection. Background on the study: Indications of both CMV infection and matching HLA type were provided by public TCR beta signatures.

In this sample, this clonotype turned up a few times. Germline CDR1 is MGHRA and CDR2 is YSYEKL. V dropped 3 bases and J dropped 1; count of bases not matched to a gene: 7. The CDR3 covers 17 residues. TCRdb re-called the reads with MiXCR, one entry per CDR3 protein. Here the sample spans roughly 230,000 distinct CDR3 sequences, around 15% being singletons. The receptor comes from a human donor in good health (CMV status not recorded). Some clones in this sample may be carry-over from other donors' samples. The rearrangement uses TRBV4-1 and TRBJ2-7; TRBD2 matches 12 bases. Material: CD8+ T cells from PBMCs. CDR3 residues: CASSQVTSGGTSYEQYF. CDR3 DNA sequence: TGCGCCAGCAGCCAGGTGACTAGCGGGGGAACTTCCTACGAGCAGTACTTC.